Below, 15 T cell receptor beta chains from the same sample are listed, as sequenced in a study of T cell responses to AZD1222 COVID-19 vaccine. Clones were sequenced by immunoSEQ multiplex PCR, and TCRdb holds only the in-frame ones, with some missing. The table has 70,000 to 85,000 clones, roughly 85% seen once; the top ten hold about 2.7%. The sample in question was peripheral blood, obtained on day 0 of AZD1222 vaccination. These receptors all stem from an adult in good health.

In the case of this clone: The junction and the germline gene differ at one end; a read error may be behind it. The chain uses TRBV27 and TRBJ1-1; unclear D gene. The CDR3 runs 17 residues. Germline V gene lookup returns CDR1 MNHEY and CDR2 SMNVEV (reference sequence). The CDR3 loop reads CARSLPDISVTGTEAFF. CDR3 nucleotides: TGTGCCAGAAGTTTACCAGATATCTCAGTGACGGGCACTGAAGCTTTCTTT.

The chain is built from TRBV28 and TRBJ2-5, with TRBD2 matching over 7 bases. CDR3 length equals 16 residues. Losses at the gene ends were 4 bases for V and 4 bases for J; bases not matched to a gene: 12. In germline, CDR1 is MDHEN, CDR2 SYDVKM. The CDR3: CASSSGGSGAGETQYF. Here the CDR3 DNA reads TGTGCCAGCAGTTCGGGAGGTAGCGGCGCCGGAGAGACCCAGTACTTC. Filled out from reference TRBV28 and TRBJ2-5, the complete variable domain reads DVKVTQSSRYLVKRTGEKVFLECVQDMDHENMFWYRQDPGLGLRLIYFSYDVKMKEKGDIPEGYSVSREKKERFSLILESASTNQTSMYLCASSSGGSGAGETQYFGPGTRLLVL.

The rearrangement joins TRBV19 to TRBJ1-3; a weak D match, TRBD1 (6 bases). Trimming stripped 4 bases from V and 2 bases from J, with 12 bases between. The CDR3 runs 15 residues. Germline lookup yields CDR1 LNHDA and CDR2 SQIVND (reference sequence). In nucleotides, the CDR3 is TGTGCCAGTAGTAACTACAGGGACCCTGGAAACACCATATATTTT. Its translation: CASSNYRDPGNTIYF.

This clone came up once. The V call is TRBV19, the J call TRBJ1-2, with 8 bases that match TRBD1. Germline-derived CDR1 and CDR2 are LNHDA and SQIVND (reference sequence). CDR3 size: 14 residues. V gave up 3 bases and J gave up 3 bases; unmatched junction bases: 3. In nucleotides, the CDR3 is TGTGCCAGTAGTATCTCGACAGGGGACTATGGCTACACCTTC. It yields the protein CASSISTGDYGYTF. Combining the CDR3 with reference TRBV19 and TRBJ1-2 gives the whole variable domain DGGITQSPKYLFRKEGQNVTLSCEQNLNHDAMYWYRQDPGQGLRLIYYSQIVNDFQKGDIAEGYSVSREKKESFPLTVTSAQKNPTAFYLCASSISTGDYGYTFGSGTRLTVV.

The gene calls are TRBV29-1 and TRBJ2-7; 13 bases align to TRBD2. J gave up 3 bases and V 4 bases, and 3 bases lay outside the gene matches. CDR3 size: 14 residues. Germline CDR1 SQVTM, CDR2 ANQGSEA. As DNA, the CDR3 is TGCAGCGTTGCCCGGACTAGCGGGAGCTACGAGCAGTACTTC. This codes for CSVARTSGSYEQYF.

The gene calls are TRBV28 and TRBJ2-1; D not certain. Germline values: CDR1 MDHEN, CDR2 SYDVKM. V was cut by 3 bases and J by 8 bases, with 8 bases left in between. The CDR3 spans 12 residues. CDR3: CASSFAGDEQFF. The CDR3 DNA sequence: TGTGCCAGCAGTTTTGCTGGGGATGAGCAGTTCTTC.

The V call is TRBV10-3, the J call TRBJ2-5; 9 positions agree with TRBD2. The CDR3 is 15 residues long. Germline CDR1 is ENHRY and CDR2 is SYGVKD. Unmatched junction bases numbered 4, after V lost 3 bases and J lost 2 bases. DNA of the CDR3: TGTGCCATCAGTGACTCTCTAGCGGGGCAAGAGACCCAGTACTTC. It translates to CAISDSLAGQETQYF.

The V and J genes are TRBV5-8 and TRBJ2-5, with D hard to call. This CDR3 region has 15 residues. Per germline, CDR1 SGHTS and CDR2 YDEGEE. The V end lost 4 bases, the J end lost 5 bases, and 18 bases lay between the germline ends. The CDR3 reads CASSPRGLLRETQYF. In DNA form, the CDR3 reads TGTGCCAGCAGCCCCCGAGGCCTCCTAAGGGAGACCCAGTACTTC. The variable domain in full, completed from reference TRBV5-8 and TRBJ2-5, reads EAGVTQSPTHLIKTRGQQATLRCSPISGHTSVYWYQQALGLGLQFLLWYDEGEERNRGNFPPRFSGRQFPNYSSELNVNALELEDSALYLCASSPRGLLRETQYFGPGTRLLVL.

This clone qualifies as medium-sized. CDR3 coding DNA: TGTGCCAGCAACCCGACAGGGGGAGGGTTGGAGACCCAGTACTTC. Protein product: CASNPTGGGLETQYF. The rearrangement links TRBV7-2 to TRBJ2-5; 9 bases line up with TRBD1. V shed 7 bases and J 5 bases; nucleotides not matched to a gene: 11. The germline CDR1 and CDR2 sequences are SGHTA and FQGNSA. The CDR3 sequence is 15 residues long.

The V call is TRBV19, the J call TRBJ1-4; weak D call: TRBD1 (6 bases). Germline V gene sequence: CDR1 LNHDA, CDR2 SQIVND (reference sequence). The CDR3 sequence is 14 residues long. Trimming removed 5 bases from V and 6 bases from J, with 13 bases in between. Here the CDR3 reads CASSLKSGDEKLFF. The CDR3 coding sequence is TGTGCCAGTAGTCTGAAGTCAGGGGATGAAAAACTGTTTTTT.

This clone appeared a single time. CDR3 sequence: CASSLTGTEKGYTF. CDR3 sequence (DNA): TGCGCCAGCAGCCTTACCGGGACAGAAAAGGGCTACACCTTC. The chain uses TRBV4-1 and TRBJ1-2, with 7 positions matching TRBD1. Germline V gives CDR1 MGHRA, CDR2 YSYEKL. The CDR3 totals 14 residues. V shed 4 bases and J 8 bases; nucleotides not matched to a gene: 10.

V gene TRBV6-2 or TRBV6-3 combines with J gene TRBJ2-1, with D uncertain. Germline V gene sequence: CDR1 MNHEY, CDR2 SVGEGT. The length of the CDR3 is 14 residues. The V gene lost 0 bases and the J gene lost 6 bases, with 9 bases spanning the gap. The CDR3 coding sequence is TGTGCCAGCAGTTACTCGGGTTTACGCAATGAGCAGTTCTTC. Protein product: CASSYSGLRNEQFF.

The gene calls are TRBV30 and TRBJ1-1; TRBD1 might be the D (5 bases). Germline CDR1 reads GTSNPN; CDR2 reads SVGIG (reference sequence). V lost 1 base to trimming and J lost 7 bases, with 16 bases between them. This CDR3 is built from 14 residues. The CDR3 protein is CAWSGRERGVEAFF. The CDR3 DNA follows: TGTGCCTGGAGTGGCCGGGAAAGAGGGGTTGAAGCTTTCTTT. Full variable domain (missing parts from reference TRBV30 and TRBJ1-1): SQTIHQWPATLVQPVGSPLSLECTVEGTSNPNLYWYRQAAGRGLQLLFYSVGIGQISSEVPQNLSASRPQDRQFILSSKKLLLSDSGFYLCAWSGRERGVEAFFGQGTRLTVV.

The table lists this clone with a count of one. The CDR3 spells CASSWTGGALGTEAFF. The CDR3 DNA follows: TGTGCCAGCAGCTGGACAGGGGGCGCCCTGGGCACTGAAGCTTTCTTT. The chain recombines TRBV27 with TRBJ1-1, with 11 bases matching TRBD1. J gave up 4 bases and V 6 bases, and 10 bases lay outside the gene matches. CDR1 is MNHEY and CDR2 is SMNVEV in the germline V gene (reference sequence). The CDR3 covers 16 residues.

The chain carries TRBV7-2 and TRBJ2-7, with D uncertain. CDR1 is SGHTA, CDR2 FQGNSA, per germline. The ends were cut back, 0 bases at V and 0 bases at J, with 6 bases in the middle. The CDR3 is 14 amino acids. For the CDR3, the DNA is TGTGCCAGCAGCTTAGCGGTCAGCTCCTACGAGCAGTACTTC. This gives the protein CASSLAVSSYEQYF.